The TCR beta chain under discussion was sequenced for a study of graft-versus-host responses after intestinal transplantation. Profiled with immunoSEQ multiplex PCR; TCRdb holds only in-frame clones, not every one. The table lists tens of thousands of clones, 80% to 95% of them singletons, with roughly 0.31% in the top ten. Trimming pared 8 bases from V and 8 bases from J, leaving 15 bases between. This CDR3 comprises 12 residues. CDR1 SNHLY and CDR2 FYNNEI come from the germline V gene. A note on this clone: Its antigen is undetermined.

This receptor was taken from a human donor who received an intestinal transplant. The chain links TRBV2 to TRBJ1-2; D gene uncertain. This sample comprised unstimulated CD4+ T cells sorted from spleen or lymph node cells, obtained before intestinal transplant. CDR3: CASGREDPGYTF. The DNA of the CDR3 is TGTGCCAGCGGACGGGAAGATCCGGGCTACACCTTC.